Listed here are 26 T cell receptor beta chains from one sample, sequenced in a study of T-cell reconstitution after alpha-beta-depleted transplantation in children (dated by TCRdb to the mid-2010s). The receptor library was made with PCR. The sequencer was an Illumina HiSeq 2500. Molecular barcoding was employed in the preparation of TCR libraries, with unique molecular identifiers being used to normalize TCRbeta repertoire quantification. TCRdb passed the public sequencing reads through fastp at Q25 and MiXCR, retaining productive beta sequences. Rows with one shared CDR3 protein collapse into an entry with the most common genes and DNA. This sample lists some 120,000 distinct CDR3 sequences; about 9.6% were detected once. The ten biggest clones cover around 24% of the sample. Taken with the paper, the label for treatment or condition translates to: allogeneic hematopoietic cell transplantation with graft depleted of TCRalphabeta T cells and CD19 B cells.

The starting material was PBMCs, mostly from graft donor cells, obtained 180 days after TCRalphabeta/CD19-depleted stem cell transplant. The receptor set was obtained from a girl in the first two years of life who had a stem cell transplant for combined immunodeficiency, so the T cells may come from the graft donor.

There are many counts of this clonotype. The rearrangement joins TRBV20-1 to TRBJ1-1; weak D call: TRBD1 (5 bases). Germline loops: CDR1 DFQATT, CDR2 SNEGSKA (reference sequence). The CDR3 length is 13 residues. Trimming shortened V by 0 bases and J by 1 base, and 6 bases separated the two germline ends. The CDR3 coding sequence is TGCAGTGCTAGAGAGGGGGGGAACACTGAAGCTTTCTTT. Its protein is CSAREGGNTEAFF.

The chain employs TRBV29-1 and TRBJ2-1; no firm D call. Germline loops: CDR1 SQVTM, CDR2 ANQGSEA. The CDR3 is 12 amino acids. With 4 bases removed from V and 3 bases from J, the gap between germline ends came to 7 bases. The CDR3 protein is CSVGLLYNEQFF. The CDR3 DNA reads TGCAGCGTTGGACTTCTCTACAATGAGCAGTTCTTC.

V usage is TRBV5-1 and J usage is TRBJ2-7; D is perhaps TRBD2 (5 bases). Trimming pared 4 bases from V and 0 bases from J, leaving 20 bases between. CDR3 size: 17 residues. Germline V gene data show CDR1 as SGHRS and CDR2 as YFSETQ. The CDR3 here is CASSVHLSGSTSYEQYF. The CDR3 bases are TGCGCCAGCAGCGTTCACCTAAGCGGTTCCACCTCCTACGAGCAGTACTTC.

This clonotype was counted a few times. The CDR3 nucleotides are TGTGCCACCCATCAGGGCAATGAAAAACTGTTTTTT. It codes for CATHQGNEKLFF. The V call is TRBV28, the J call TRBJ1-4; weak D call: TRBD1 (5 bases). CDR1 and CDR2 from the germline V gene are MDHEN and SYDVKM. The CDR3 is 12 amino acids. V lost 10 bases to trimming and J lost 5 bases, with 11 bases between them.

This clonotype was recorded at least ten times. This rearrangement joins TRBV11-2 to TRBJ2-3, with TRBD2 matching over 8 bases. CDR1 and CDR2 (germline): SGHAT, FQNNGV. V shed 2 bases, J shed 3 bases, and the junction held 4 bases outside the gene matches. The CDR3 totals 15 residues. In DNA form, the CDR3 reads TGTGCCAGCAGCTTAAACGGGGGGGCGACAGATACGCAGTATTTT. Its translation is CASSLNGGATDTQYF.

This clonotype was recorded many times. The V call is TRBV29-1, the J call TRBJ2-5, with D unresolved. The CDR3 runs 14 residues. V was pared by 5 bases and J by 1 base, with 14 bases between. Germline V gene data show CDR1 as SQVTM and CDR2 as ANQGSEA. The CDR3 region has the DNA TGCAGCGTTTCCCCCCAGCACGGCCAAGAGACCCAGTACTTC. Protein product: CSVSPQHGQETQYF.

This clonotype came up a few times. The rearrangement links TRBV24-1 to TRBJ2-2; 10 bases agree with TRBD2. The V segment lost 2 bases and the J segment 5 bases; nucleotides outside the gene matches: 13. The CDR3 sequence is 19 residues long. Per germline, CDR1 KGHDR and CDR2 SFDVKD. In DNA form, the CDR3 reads TGTGCCACCAGTGATTGGCCCCCAAGCGGGGGGGTAACTACCGGGGAGCTGTTTTTT. Amino acid sequence: CATSDWPPSGGVTTGELFF.

Many counts were recorded for this clonotype. J is TRBJ2-4 and V is TRBV5-1, with TRBD1 identical over 7 bases. The CDR3 is 13 amino acids. Germline CDR1 reads SGHRS; CDR2 reads YFSETQ. The junction had 2 bases not matched to a gene; V was cut back by 0 bases and J by 8 bases. The CDR3 DNA reads as TGCGCCAGCAGCTTGGGACAGGGTGACATTCAGTACTTC. This encodes CASSLGQGDIQYF.

The chain couples TRBV20-1 to TRBJ1-2; no reliable D call. The length of the CDR3 is 11 residues. CDR1 DFQATT and CDR2 SNEGSKA come from the germline V gene (reference sequence). V was pared by 4 bases and J by 2 bases, with 5 bases between. The CDR3 coding sequence is TGCAGTGCTAACGGAAACTATGGCTACACCTTC. The encoded protein is CSANGNYGYTF.

This clonotype was found a few times. In DNA form, the CDR3 reads TGCAGCGGGTTTGGGGACCACACTGAAGCTTTCTTT. Translating gives CSGFGDHTEAFF. The rearrangement uses TRBV29-1 and TRBJ1-1, with a tentative D call TRBD1 (5 bases). This CDR3 has 12 amino acids. V was pared by 7 bases and J by 3 bases, with 12 bases between. Germline CDR1 reads SQVTM; CDR2 reads ANQGSEA.

This clonotype was observed once. V is TRBV4-2 and J is TRBJ1-2; tentatively, D is TRBD1 (6 bases). The ends were cut back, 4 bases at V and 6 bases at J, with 18 bases in the middle. The CDR3 covers 15 residues. Germline V gene data show CDR1 as LGHNA and CDR2 as YNFKEQ. DNA of the CDR3: TGTGCCAGCAGCCGGGCTTGGGGGGGCCCGGATGGCTACACCTTC. It encodes CASSRAWGGPDGYTF.

V and J are TRBV10-3 and TRBJ2-1; D not resolved. Looked up from germline, CDR1 is ENHRY and CDR2 is SYGVKD. Trimming removed 2 bases from V and 8 bases from J, with 7 bases in between. The CDR3 runs 12 residues. In DNA form, the CDR3 reads TGTGCCATCAGTGAGGAGCTCGATGAGCAGTTCTTC. Its translation: CAISEELDEQFF.

The rearrangement links TRBV5-1 to TRBJ2-1; TRBD2 matches 9 bases. Trimming at V came to 4 bases and at J to 7 bases, leaving 15 bases not matched to a gene. In germline, CDR1 is SGHRS, CDR2 YFSETQ. The CDR3 totals 17 residues. The CDR3 protein is CASSLLLSGRASNEQFF. The CDR3 nucleotides are TGCGCCAGCAGCCTTCTCCTTAGCGGGAGAGCCTCTAATGAGCAGTTCTTC.

This clonotype was seen only a few times. This chain uses TRBV10-3 with TRBJ2-6, with D maybe TRBD1 (5 bases). V was trimmed by 3 bases and J by 0 bases, leaving 15 bases between them. CDR3 length equals 18 residues. Germline V gene data show CDR1 as ENHRY and CDR2 as SYGVKD. Here the CDR3 DNA reads TGTGCCATCAGTGATTTGGTCAGACAGAACTCTGGGGCCAACGTCCTGACTTTC. Protein product: CAISDLVRQNSGANVLTF.

This clonotype has only a few counts. The V call is TRBV12-3 or TRBV12-4, the J call TRBJ1-2, with D possibly TRBD1 on 5 matching bases. The CDR3 has 13 amino acids. V lost 6 bases and J lost 8, with 16 bases in between. The CDR3, as DNA: TGTGCCAGCAGCCTCTTGACAGCAGGAGGCTACACCTTC. Translation gives CASSLLTAGGYTF.

This clonotype appeared a few times. V usage is TRBV12-3 or TRBV12-4 and J usage is TRBJ1-4; D unresolved. The CDR3 totals 15 residues. Trimming pared 5 bases from V and 0 bases from J, leaving 10 bases between. CDR3 DNA: TGTGCCAGCAGTCTTCGGGATGCAACTAATGAAAAACTGTTTTTT. Protein sequence: CASSLRDATNEKLFF.

This chain uses TRBV5-8 with TRBJ1-6; TRBD1 agrees at 10 bases. V gave up 1 base and J gave up 8 bases; unmatched junction bases: 9. CDR1 is SGHTS and CDR2 is YDEGEE in the germline V gene. The CDR3 runs to 17 residues. The CDR3 bases are TGTGCCAGCAGCTTGACGGGAGCGGGACAGGGGTATTCACCCCTCCACTTT. This gives the protein CASSLTGAGQGYSPLHF. Based on the CDR3 plus reference TRBV5-8 and TRBJ1-6, the full variable domain is EAGVTQSPTHLIKTRGQQATLRCSPISGHTSVYWYQQALGLGLQFLLWYDEGEERNRGNFPPRFSGRQFPNYSSELNVNALELEDSALYLCASSLTGAGQGYSPLHFGNGTRLTVT.

This clonotype was counted at least ten times. This rearrangement joins TRBV6-2 or TRBV6-3 to TRBJ2-1, with D unclear. Trimming removed 6 bases at V and 0 bases at J, with 18 bases between. Germline CDR1 MNHEY, CDR2 SVGEGT. The CDR3 sequence is 17 residues long. This CDR3 reads CASSYPTRALSYNEQFF. CDR3 nucleotides: TGTGCCAGCAGCTACCCAACCCGGGCTCTCTCCTACAATGAGCAGTTCTTC.

This clonotype came up once. The chain couples TRBV20-1 to TRBJ2-7; D gene uncertain. CDR3 length: 11 amino acids. Trimming pared 3 bases from V and 5 bases from J, leaving 8 bases between. Per germline, CDR1 DFQATT and CDR2 SNEGSKA (reference sequence). The CDR3 loop reads CSARGLNEQYF. CDR3 nucleotide sequence: TGCAGTGCTAGGGGTCTGAACGAGCAGTACTTC.

CDR3 bases: TGCGCCAGCAGCGTGATCAATGAGCAGTTCTTC. Translating gives CASSVINEQFF. The genes are TRBV5-1 and TRBJ2-1; D is uncertain. Between the trimmed V and J ends, which lost 4 bases and 6 bases, there was a span of 5 bases. Per the germline V gene, CDR1 is SGHRS and CDR2 is YFSETQ. The CDR3 loop spans 11 amino acids.

This clonotype was observed at least ten times. The CDR3, as DNA: TGCAGTGCCCGTACAGGGAGAACTGAAGCTTTCTTT. Its translation is CSARTGRTEAFF. The chain combines TRBV20-1 with TRBJ1-1, with D tentatively TRBD1 (6 bases). The V end was cut by 6 bases, the J end by 5 bases, with 13 bases between. The CDR3 runs to 12 residues. CDR1 is DFQATT, CDR2 SNEGSKA, per germline (reference sequence).

The table lists this clonotype with a few counts. The chain couples TRBV20-1 to TRBJ2-2; D is possibly TRBD2 (5 bases). The CDR3 consists of 13 residues. Germline assignment: CDR1 DFQATT and CDR2 SNEGSKA (reference sequence). V lost 3 bases, J lost 4 bases, and 9 bases lay in between. The CDR3, as DNA: TGCAGTGCTAGTAAAGGGAGCACCGGGGAGCTGTTTTTT. As protein: CSASKGSTGELFF.

This clonotype has just a few counts. The genes are TRBV4-3 and TRBJ1-2; D gene unclear. The germline V gene encodes CDR1 LGHNA and CDR2 YSLEER. Trimming removed 0 bases from V and 7 bases from J, with 6 bases in between. The CDR3 covers 12 residues. Written as DNA, the CDR3 is TGCGCCAGCAGCCAAGATCGGACTGGCTACACCTTC. Its translation is CASSQDRTGYTF.

The sample holds a few counts of this clonotype. J is TRBJ2-7 and V is TRBV20-1; no definite D call. V gave up 2 bases and J gave up 0 bases, with 11 bases separating them. The CDR3 has 14 amino acids. The germline CDR1 and CDR2 sequences are DFQATT and SNEGSKA (reference sequence). Written as DNA, the CDR3 is TGCAGTGCTAGAAGGTCAGAACGCTCCTACGAGCAGTACTTC. Its translation: CSARRSERSYEQYF.

The CDR3 DNA sequence: TGTGCCAGCAGCCAGTCCGGGGGAGTCACAGATACGCAGTATTTT. Its translation is CASSQSGGVTDTQYF. The chain recombines TRBV7-6 with TRBJ2-3; tentative D call: TRBD2 (6 bases). CDR3 length equals 15 residues. Per the germline V gene, CDR1 is SGHVS and CDR2 is FNYEAQ. Trimming stripped 5 bases from V and 2 bases from J, with 14 bases between.

The CDR3 spells CASSLAYSSSGRKDEQFF. CDR3 sequence (DNA): TGTGCCAGCAGCTTAGCATATAGCTCGAGCGGGAGGAAAGATGAGCAGTTCTTC. This chain joins TRBV7-2 and TRBJ2-1, with 9 nucleotides matching TRBD2. There are 18 residues in the CDR3. The germline V gene has CDR1 SGHTA and CDR2 FQGNSA. V lost 0 bases, J lost 8 bases, and 14 bases stayed unmatched. Complete variable domain (other parts from reference TRBV7-2 and TRBJ2-1): GAGVSQSPSNKVTEKGKDVELRCDPISGHTALYWYRQSLGQGLEFLIYFQGNSAPDKSGLPSDRFSAERTGGSVSTLTIQRTQQEDSAVYLCASSLAYSSSGRKDEQFFGPGTRLTVL.